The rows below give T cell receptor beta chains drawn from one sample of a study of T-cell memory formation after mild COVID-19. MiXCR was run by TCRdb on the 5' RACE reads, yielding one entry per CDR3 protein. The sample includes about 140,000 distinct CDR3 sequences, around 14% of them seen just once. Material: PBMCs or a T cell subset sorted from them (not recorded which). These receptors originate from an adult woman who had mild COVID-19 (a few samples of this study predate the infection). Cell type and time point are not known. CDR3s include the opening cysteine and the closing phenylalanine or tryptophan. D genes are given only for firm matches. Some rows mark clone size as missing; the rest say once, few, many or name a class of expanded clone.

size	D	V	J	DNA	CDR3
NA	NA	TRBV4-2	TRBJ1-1	TGTGCCAGCAGAACGGTGGCAGAAGCTTTCTTT	CASRTVAEAFF
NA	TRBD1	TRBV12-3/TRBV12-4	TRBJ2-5	TGTGCCAGCAGTTTTGAACAGGGGGAGGAGACCCAGTACTTC	CASSFEQGEETQYF
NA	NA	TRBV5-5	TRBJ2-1	TGTGCCAGCAGACTGGACTTCTACAATGAGCAGTTCTTC	CASRLDFYNEQFF
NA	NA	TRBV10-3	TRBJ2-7	TGTGCCATCAGTGAGCTATCACCCAGGGACGAGCAGTACTTC	CAISELSPRDEQYF
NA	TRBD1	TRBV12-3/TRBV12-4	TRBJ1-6	TGTGCCAGCAGTTTATGGGAGGGACAGGGCTTCAATTCACCCCTCCACTTT	CASSLWEGQGFNSPLHF
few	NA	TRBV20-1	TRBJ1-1	TGCAGTGCTAGAGATCTGGGCAGGAACACTGAAGCTTTCTTT	CSARDLGRNTEAFF
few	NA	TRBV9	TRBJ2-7	TGTGCCAGCAGCCAAGCGACTAATTCCTACGAGCAGTACTTC	CASSQATNSYEQYF
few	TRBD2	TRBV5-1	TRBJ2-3	TGCGCCAGCAGCCCCAGGACTAGCGGGGGCCCCGTGGATACGCAGTATTTT	CASSPRTSGGPVDTQYF
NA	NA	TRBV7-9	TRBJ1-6	TGTGCCAGCAGCGTCGGGGGGGGCCTTAATTCACCCCTCCACTTT	CASSVGGGLNSPLHF
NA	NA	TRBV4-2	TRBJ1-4	TGTGCCAGCAGCCAAGACGCGGGGCTGAGGGCAACTAATGAAAAACTGTTTTTT	CASSQDAGLRATNEKLFF
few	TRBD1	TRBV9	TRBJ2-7	TGTGCCAGCAGCCCGGGACAGGGGTGGTCCTACGAGCAGTACTTC	CASSPGQGWSYEQYF
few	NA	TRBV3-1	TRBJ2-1	TGTGCCAGCAGCCCTCGGACAGCTTTGTATGAGCAGTTCTTC	CASSPRTALYEQFF
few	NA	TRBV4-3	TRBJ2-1	TGCGCCAGCAGCCCACTCGGGGGAGATGATGAGCAGTTCTTC	CASSPLGGDDEQFF
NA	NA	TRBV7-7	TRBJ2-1	TGTGCTAGCAGCCCGGACCCCGACAGTGAGCAGTTCTTC	CASSPDPDSEQFF
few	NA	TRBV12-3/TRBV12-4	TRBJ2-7	TGTGCCAGCAGTTGGGGGAGAGAGCAGTACTTC	CASSWGREQYF
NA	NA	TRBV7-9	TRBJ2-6	TGTGCCAGCAGCTTAGGGGGAAGGGGTCAACTGACTTTC	CASSLGGRGQLTF
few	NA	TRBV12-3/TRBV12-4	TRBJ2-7	TGTGCCAGCAGTTTAGGGCGGACGGGAAACTACGAGCAGTACTTC	CASSLGRTGNYEQYF
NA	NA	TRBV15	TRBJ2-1	TGTGCCACCTGCCGAGGGAGCTCCTACAATGAGCAGTTCTTC	CATCRGSSYNEQFF
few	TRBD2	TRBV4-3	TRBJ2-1	TGCGCCAGCAGCCAAGATCGAGAAAGCGGGAGGGTCAATGAGCAGTTCTTC	CASSQDRESGRVNEQFF
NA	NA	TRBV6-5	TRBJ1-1	TGTGCCAGCATCCCACGTTCGGGAATGAACACTGAAGCTTTCTTT	CASIPRSGMNTEAFF